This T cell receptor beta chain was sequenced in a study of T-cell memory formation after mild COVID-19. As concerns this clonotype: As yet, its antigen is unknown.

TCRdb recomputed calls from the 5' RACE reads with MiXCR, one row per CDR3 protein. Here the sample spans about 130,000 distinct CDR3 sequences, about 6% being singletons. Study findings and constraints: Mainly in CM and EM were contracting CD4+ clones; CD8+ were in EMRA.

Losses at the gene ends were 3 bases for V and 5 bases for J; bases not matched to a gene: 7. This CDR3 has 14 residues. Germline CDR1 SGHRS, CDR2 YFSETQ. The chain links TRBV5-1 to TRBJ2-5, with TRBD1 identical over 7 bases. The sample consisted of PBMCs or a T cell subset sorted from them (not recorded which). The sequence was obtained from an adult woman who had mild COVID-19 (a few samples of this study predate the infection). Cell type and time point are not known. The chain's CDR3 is CASSSRQGRETQYF. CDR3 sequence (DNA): TGCGCCAGCAGCTCAAGACAGGGCCGGGAGACCCAGTACTTC.